These T cell receptor beta chains were read from a single sample in a study of shared clonotypes between healthy human individuals. Profiled with immunoSEQ multiplex PCR; TCRdb holds only in-frame clones, not every one. This sample has roughly 500,000 clones, with over 70% found just once. Sequencing was performed on PBMCs. The receptors were sampled from a woman between 35 and 50 years old in good health. Some clones in this sample may be carry-over from other donors' samples. Each CDR3 is given with its conserved first and last residue.

v_gene,CDR3aa
TRBV29-1,CSTLRARADNEQFF
TRBV4-1,CASSQEAGLGSNQPQHF
TRBV9,CASSVDIEGSEAFF
TRBV11-2,CASSLGRLAGGPLETQYF
TRBV7-3,CASSLDGYQPQHF
TRBV7-2,CASSHRQGVNEKLFF
TRBV5-4,CASSPGQGQGYEQYF
TRBV7-2,CASSFSGSRNEQFF
TRBV29-1,CSVLVAAGANVLTF
TRBV7-2,CASSPSGGPNEQFF
TRBV9,CASSVGGENIQYF
TRBV9,CASSVDQTRQETQYF
TRBV19,CASSADRETEAFF
TRBV23-1,CASSQGGESGANVLTF
TRBV27,CASRGTSGQETQYF
TRBV7-8,CASSLRAGTVKTQYF
TRBV29-1,CSVVGDTGTDTQYF
TRBV7-9,CASSRGTLYEQYF
TRBV2,CASSALPYTQYF
TRBV20-1,CSARTLEQYF
TRBV5-1,CASSLVATYNEQFF
TRBV28,CASMRRSSNQPQHF
TRBV10-3,CAISESSERYNEQFF
TRBV18,CASSPPGYGYTF
TRBV7-2,CASSLQAGGSSYGYTF
TRBV5-1,CASSLQGGELFF
TRBV6-1,CASSGVGTGRDQPQHF
TRBV7-9,CASSLSRRESEQFF
TRBV16,CASSHGPGQTKPGAGVYEQYF
TRBV25-1,CASSDSAGGYEQYF